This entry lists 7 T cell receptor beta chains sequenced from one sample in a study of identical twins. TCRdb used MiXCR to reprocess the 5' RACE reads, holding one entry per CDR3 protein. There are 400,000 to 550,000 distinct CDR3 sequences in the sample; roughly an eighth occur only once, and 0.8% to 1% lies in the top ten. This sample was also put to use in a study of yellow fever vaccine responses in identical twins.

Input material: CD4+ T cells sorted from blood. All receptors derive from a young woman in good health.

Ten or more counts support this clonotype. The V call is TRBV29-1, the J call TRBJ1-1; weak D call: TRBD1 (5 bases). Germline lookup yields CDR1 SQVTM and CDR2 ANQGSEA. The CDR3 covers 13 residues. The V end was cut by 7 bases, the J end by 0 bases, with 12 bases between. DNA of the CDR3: TGCAGCGCCGGGACTGACATGAACACTGAAGCTTTCTTT. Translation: CSAGTDMNTEAFF. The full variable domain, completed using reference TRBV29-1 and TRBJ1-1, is SAVISQKPSRDICQRGTSLTIQCQVDSQVTMMFWYRQQPGQSLTLIATANQGSEATYESGFVIDKFPISRPNLTFSTLTVSNMSPEDSSIYLCSAGTDMNTEAFFGQGTRLTVV.

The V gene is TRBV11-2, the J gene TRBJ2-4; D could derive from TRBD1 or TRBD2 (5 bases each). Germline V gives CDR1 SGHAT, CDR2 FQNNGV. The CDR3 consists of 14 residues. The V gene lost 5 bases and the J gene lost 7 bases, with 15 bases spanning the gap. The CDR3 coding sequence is TGTGCCAGCAGCCTGGGGGACCCCTCGAACATTCAGTACTTC. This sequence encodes CASSLGDPSNIQYF.

The CDR3 DNA reads as TGTGCCAGCAGCTCGGTACCAGCTGGCACTGAAGCTTTCTTT. It is translated as CASSSVPAGTEAFF. The chain is built from TRBV7-2 and TRBJ1-1; D gene ambiguous. V was shortened by 4 bases and J by 4 bases, with 13 bases between the two germline ends. Germline V CDR1 and CDR2: SGHTA, FQGNSA. CDR3 size: 14 residues.

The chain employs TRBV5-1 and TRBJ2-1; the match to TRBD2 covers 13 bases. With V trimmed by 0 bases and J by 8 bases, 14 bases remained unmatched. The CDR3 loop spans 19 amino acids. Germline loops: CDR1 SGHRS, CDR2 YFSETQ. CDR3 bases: TGCGCCAGCAGCTTGGAGGGACTAGCGGGGTCCCTGCAGAACGATGAGCAGTTCTTC. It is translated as CASSLEGLAGSLQNDEQFF.

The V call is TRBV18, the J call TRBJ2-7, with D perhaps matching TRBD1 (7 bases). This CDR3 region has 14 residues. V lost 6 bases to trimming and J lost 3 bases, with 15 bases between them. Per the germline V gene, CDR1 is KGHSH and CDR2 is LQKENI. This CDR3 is CASSPGGTVYEQYF. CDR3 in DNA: TGTGCCAGCTCGCCAGGGGGGACAGTCTACGAGCAGTACTTC.

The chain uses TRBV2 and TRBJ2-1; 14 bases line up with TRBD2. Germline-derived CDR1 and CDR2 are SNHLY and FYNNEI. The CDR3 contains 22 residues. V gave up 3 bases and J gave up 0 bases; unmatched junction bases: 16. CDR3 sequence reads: CASSEIRPGTSGSPRSYNEQFF. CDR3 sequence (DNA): TGTGCCAGCAGTGAGATAAGGCCAGGGACTAGCGGGAGTCCCCGCTCCTACAATGAGCAGTTCTTC.

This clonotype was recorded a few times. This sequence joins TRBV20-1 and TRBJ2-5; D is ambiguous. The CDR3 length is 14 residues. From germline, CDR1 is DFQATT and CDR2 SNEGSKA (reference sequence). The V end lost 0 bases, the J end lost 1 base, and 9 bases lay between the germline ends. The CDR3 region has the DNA TGCAGTGCTAGAGATATCAGGTTCCAAGAGACCCAGTACTTC. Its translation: CSARDIRFQETQYF.